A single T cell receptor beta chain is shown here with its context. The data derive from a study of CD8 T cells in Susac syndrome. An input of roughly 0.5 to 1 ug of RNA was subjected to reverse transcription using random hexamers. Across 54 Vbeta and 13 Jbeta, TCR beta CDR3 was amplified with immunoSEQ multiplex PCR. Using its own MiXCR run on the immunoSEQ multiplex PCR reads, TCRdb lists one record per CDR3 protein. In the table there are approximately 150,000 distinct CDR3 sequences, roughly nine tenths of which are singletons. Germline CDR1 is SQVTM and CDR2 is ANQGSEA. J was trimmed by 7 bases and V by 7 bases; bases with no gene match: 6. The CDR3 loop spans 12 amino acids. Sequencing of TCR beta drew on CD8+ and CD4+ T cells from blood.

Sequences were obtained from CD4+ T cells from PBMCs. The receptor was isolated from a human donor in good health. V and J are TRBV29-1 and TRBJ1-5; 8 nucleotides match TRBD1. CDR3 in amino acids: CSAQTGVQPQHF. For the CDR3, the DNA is TGCAGCGCCCAGACAGGGGTCCAGCCCCAGCATTTT. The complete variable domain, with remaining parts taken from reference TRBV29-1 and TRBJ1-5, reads SAVISQKPSRDICQRGTSLTIQCQVDSQVTMMFWYRQQPGQSLTLIATANQGSEATYESGFVIDKFPISRPNLTFSTLTVSNMSPEDSSIYLCSAQTGVQPQHFGDGTRLSIL.